One sample yielded the 24 T cell receptor beta chains listed below, sequenced in a study of shared clonotypes between healthy human individuals. The repertoire was sequenced with immunoSEQ multiplex PCR; TCRdb's copy has only in-frame clones and lacks some. This table has 470,000 or so clones, around 73% appearing once. The sequenced sample was PBMCs. The receptor set was obtained from a woman in her thirties or forties in good health. Some clones in this sample may be carry-over from other donors' samples.

The chain couples TRBV14 to TRBJ2-1; maybe TRBD1 (7 bases). Germline loops: CDR1 SGHDN, CDR2 FVKESK. V lost 4 bases and J lost 2, with 12 bases in between. The CDR3 is made up of 15 amino acids. CDR3 sequence (DNA): TGTGCCAGCAGCCTAGACAGGGAGGCCTACAATGAGCAGTTCTTC. It translates to CASSLDREAYNEQFF.

The rearrangement links TRBV29-1 to TRBJ2-1; perhaps TRBD2 as D (6 bases). V was trimmed by 4 bases and J by 4 bases, leaving 17 bases between them. The CDR3 runs 15 residues. Germline V gene sequence: CDR1 SQVTM, CDR2 ANQGSEA. CDR3 coding DNA: TGCAGCGTTGCAGCGTTCGGGGGTCTTTACAATGAGCAGTTCTTC. Translated: CSVAAFGGLYNEQFF.

This clone was counted once. The junction shows a germline mismatch at one end, possibly a read error. V gene TRBV2 combines with J gene TRBJ2-3; 12 nucleotides match TRBD2. The CDR3 length is 13 residues. Germline assignment: CDR1 SNHLY and CDR2 FYNNEI. The CDR3: CASTPARTSGNHF. The DNA for the CDR3 is TGTGCCAGCACTCCAGCCAGGACTAGCGGGAACCATTTT.

V is TRBV27 and J is TRBJ1-4; TRBD1 might be the D (6 bases). The length of the CDR3 is 15 residues. Germline V gene lookup returns CDR1 MNHEY and CDR2 SMNVEV (reference sequence). The V gene lost 0 bases and the J gene lost 3 bases, with 8 bases spanning the gap. In DNA form, the CDR3 reads TGTGCCAGCAGTTTATCGGGGGGCGCTAATGAAAAACTGTTTTTT. Its translation is CASSLSGGANEKLFF.

V is TRBV7-3 and J is TRBJ2-7; the D gene is possibly TRBD2 (6 bases). The CDR3 is 12 residues long. V was shortened by 5 bases and J by 4 bases, with 9 bases between the two germline ends. CDR1 is SGHTA, CDR2 FQGTGA, per germline. The CDR3 DNA follows: TGTGCCAGCAGCCCCGGGGGTTACGAGCAGTACTTC. Protein: CASSPGGYEQYF.

The rearrangement joins TRBV29-1 to TRBJ2-6; TRBD2 agrees at 7 bases. The trim removed 6 bases at V and 1 base at J, leaving 0 bases unmatched. From germline, CDR1 is SQVTM and CDR2 ANQGSEA. The CDR3 is 13 amino acids. CDR3 amino acids: CSVAGSGANVLTF. The DNA for the CDR3 is TGCAGCGTAGCGGGGTCTGGGGCCAACGTCCTGACTTTC. The whole variable domain, remainder taken from reference TRBV29-1 and TRBJ2-6, is SAVISQKPSRDICQRGTSLTIQCQVDSQVTMMFWYRQQPGQSLTLIATANQGSEATYESGFVIDKFPISRPNLTFSTLTVSNMSPEDSSIYLCSVAGSGANVLTFGAGSRLTVL.

The chain links TRBV28 to TRBJ2-7; TRBD2 matches 11 bases. Looked up from germline, CDR1 is MDHEN and CDR2 is SYDVKM. After removal of 6 bases from V and 4 bases from J, the junction contained 5 bases not matched to a gene. The CDR3 runs to 14 residues. For the CDR3, the DNA is TGTGCCAGCAGCGTTAGCGGGAGGGTATACGAGCAGTACTTC. Encoded protein: CASSVSGRVYEQYF.

The V and J genes are TRBV19 and TRBJ2-5, with D possibly being TRBD2 (6 bases). Germline values: CDR1 LNHDA, CDR2 SQIVND (reference sequence). Trimming removed 5 bases from V and 1 base from J, with 14 bases in between. This CDR3 has 15 residues. CDR3 sequence reads: CASSPHWRGQETQYF. In nucleotides, the CDR3 is TGTGCCAGTAGTCCCCACTGGCGGGGCCAAGAGACCCAGTACTTC.

The genes are TRBV4-3 and TRBJ2-2; 9 nucleotides agree with TRBD1. Looked up from germline, CDR1 is LGHNA and CDR2 is YSLEER. CDR3 size: 16 residues. V lost 3 bases, J lost 2 bases, and 4 bases stayed unmatched. CDR3 sequence (DNA): TGCGCCAGCAGCCAGGTGACAGGGGGTAACACCGGGGAGCTGTTTTTT. This translates into CASSQVTGGNTGELFF.

CDR3 sequence reads: CASSELTRVTNEKLFF. The CDR3 coding sequence is TGTGCCAGCAGTGAATTGACCAGGGTAACTAATGAAAAACTGTTTTTT. The chain employs TRBV6-1 and TRBJ1-4; D possibly corresponds to TRBD1 (5 bases). The V gene lost 2 bases and the J gene lost 1 base, with 11 bases spanning the gap. The germline gives CDR1 MNHNS, CDR2 SASEGT. The CDR3 is 16 amino acids.

The chain has TRBV28 and TRBJ1-2, with 7 bases lining up with TRBD1. V dropped 5 bases and J dropped 8; count of bases not matched to a gene: 8. CDR3 length: 13 amino acids. Germline V gene sequence: CDR1 MDHEN, CDR2 SYDVKM. CDR3 loop: CASSPGTEGGYTF. CDR3 nucleotide sequence: TGTGCCAGCAGTCCCGGGACAGAGGGCGGCTACACCTTC.

This clone was recorded only once. The V call is TRBV19, the J call TRBJ1-1; no clear D. The CDR3 spans 11 residues. CDR1 LNHDA and CDR2 SQIVND come from the germline V gene (reference sequence). Trimming removed 3 bases from V and 10 bases from J, with 9 bases in between. The CDR3 sequence is CASSMAGRAFF. The CDR3 DNA sequence: TGTGCCAGTAGTATGGCGGGCCGAGCTTTCTTT.

This clone has only one observation. The chain uses TRBV10-3 and TRBJ1-5; 10 bases map to TRBD1. Germline values: CDR1 ENHRY, CDR2 SYGVKD. V dropped 10 bases and J dropped 5; count of bases not matched to a gene: 14. The CDR3 runs 16 residues. The CDR3 DNA reads TGTGCCACCTCAGGGCCGAAGACAGGGGGCGATCAGCCCCAGCATTTT. Protein: CATSGPKTGGDQPQHF.

The chain has TRBV7-3 and TRBJ2-5; D uncertain. The CDR3 consists of 13 residues. Germline loops: CDR1 SGHTA, CDR2 FQGTGA. V dropped 8 bases and J dropped 5 bases, with 15 bases sitting between them. The CDR3 spells CASSPSVTETQYF. CDR3 DNA sequence: TGTGCCAGCTCACCCTCTGTGACGGAGACCCAGTACTTC.

A note on this clone: This likely stems from a read error, as it lies one base from a far larger clone. The chain recombines TRBV29-1 with TRBJ1-4; TRBD1 agrees at 8 bases. The germline gives CDR1 SQVTM, CDR2 ANQGSEA. This CDR3 has 16 amino acids. The V segment lost 7 bases and the J segment 8 bases; nucleotides outside the gene matches: 18. This CDR3 reads CSGPLRRDRKDEKLFF. CDR3 coding DNA: TGCAGCGGTCCTCTCCGCCGGGACAGGAAGGACGAAAAACTGTTTTTT.

The rearrangement uses TRBV2 and TRBJ2-5; D is perhaps TRBD2 (5 bases). Trimming took 4 bases from V and 5 from J, leaving 11 bases between them. The CDR3 has 13 amino acids. Per the germline V gene, CDR1 is SNHLY and CDR2 is FYNNEI. CDR3 sequence: CASSVFSGETQYF. CDR3 in DNA: TGTGCCAGCAGTGTTTTCAGCGGTGAGACCCAGTACTTC. The variable domain in full, with the rest retrieved from reference TRBV2 and TRBJ2-5, is EPEVTQTPSHQVTQMGQEVILRCVPISNHLYFYWYRQILGQKVEFLVSFYNNEISEKSEIFDDQFSVERPDGSNFTLKIRSTKLEDSAMYFCASSVFSGETQYFGPGTRLLVL.

J is TRBJ1-5 and V is TRBV6-6; TRBD1 is a possible D gene (6 bases). Germline V CDR1 and CDR2: MNHNY, SVGAGI (reference sequence). The CDR3 totals 13 residues. The V end lost 6 bases, the J end lost 10 bases, and 16 bases lay between the germline ends. The CDR3 DNA sequence: TGTGCCAGCAGCCCCCGGCAGGGGCAACCCCAGCATTTT. Residues: CASSPRQGQPQHF.

The J gene is TRBJ2-5, the V gene TRBV27, with no clear D. CDR3 length: 11 amino acids. V was cut by 4 bases and J by 2 bases, with 2 bases left in between. Germline V gene lookup returns CDR1 MNHEY and CDR2 SMNVEV (reference sequence). The CDR3 here is CASSSQETQYF. The CDR3 DNA reads TGTGCCAGCAGTTCACAAGAGACCCAGTACTTC.

The V call is TRBV6-5, the J call TRBJ2-7; possibly TRBD2 for D (7 bases). With 5 bases removed from V and 0 bases from J, the gap between germline ends came to 11 bases. Germline CDR1 reads MNHEY; CDR2 reads SVGAGI. The CDR3 has 14 amino acids. The CDR3 protein is CASSGRGRSYEQYF. Here the CDR3 DNA reads TGTGCCAGCAGTGGGCGGGGGCGCTCCTACGAGCAGTACTTC.

Here the CDR3 reads CASSLESVAETQYF. CDR3 coding DNA: TGTGCCAGCAGCTTAGAATCGGTGGCCGAGACCCAGTACTTC. The chain employs TRBV7-2 and TRBJ2-5; D unclear. CDR1 SGHTA and CDR2 FQGNSA come from the germline V gene. Trimming stripped 1 base from V and 5 bases from J, with 11 bases between. The length of the CDR3 is 14 residues.

This clone turned up a few times. This clone may be a read error of a much larger clone one base away. In the same sample, other DNA sequences code for this CDR3. The chain combines TRBV5-1 with TRBJ1-1; D call uncertain. Germline V gene lookup returns CDR1 SGHRS and CDR2 YFSETQ. Trimming removed 0 bases at V and 1 base at J, with 4 bases between. The CDR3 sequence is 13 residues long. In nucleotides, the CDR3 is TGCGCCAGCAGCTTGGAGCCGAACACTGAAGCTTTCTTT. The encoded protein is CASSLEPNTEAFF. The full variable domain, rest sourced from reference TRBV5-1 and TRBJ1-1, is KAGVTQTPRYLIKTRGQQVTLSCSPISGHRSVSWYQQTPGQGLQFLFEYFSETQRNKGNFPGRFSGRQFSNSRSEMNVSTLELGDSALYLCASSLEPNTEAFFGQGTRLTVV.

The V gene is TRBV10-1, the J gene TRBJ2-7, with D unresolved. Trimming cost V 8 bases and J 5 bases, with 25 bases left between them. The CDR3 consists of 16 residues. The V gene's germline CDR1 is WNHNN and CDR2 SYGVQD (reference sequence). The CDR3 DNA is TGCGCCAGCCCATCAGATCCGGGCCTCCCCTCGGACGAGCAGTACTTC. Amino acids: CASPSDPGLPSDEQYF.

The V and J genes are TRBV29-1 and TRBJ1-2; D not certain. CDR3 length: 11 residues. Looked up from germline, CDR1 is SQVTM and CDR2 is ANQGSEA. The ends were cut back, 3 bases at V and 8 bases at J, with 10 bases in the middle. CDR3 sequence (DNA): TGCAGCGTTGATAGAAGCGGGGGCTACACCTTC. This gives the protein CSVDRSGGYTF. Combining the CDR3 with reference TRBV29-1 and TRBJ1-2 gives the whole variable domain SAVISQKPSRDICQRGTSLTIQCQVDSQVTMMFWYRQQPGQSLTLIATANQGSEATYESGFVIDKFPISRPNLTFSTLTVSNMSPEDSSIYLCSVDRSGGYTFGSGTRLTVV.

This clone turned up a few times. V gene TRBV5-1 combines with J gene TRBJ2-1, with TRBD1 identical over 8 bases. This CDR3 has 13 amino acids. With 3 bases clipped from V and 7 bases from J, the junction kept 3 bases outside the gene matches. Germline lookup yields CDR1 SGHRS and CDR2 YFSETQ. DNA for the CDR3: TGCGCCAGCAGCTCAGGGGGCAGGAATGAGCAGTTCTTC. The encoded protein is CASSSGGRNEQFF.